One and the same sample provided the 21 T cell receptor beta chains below, sequenced in a study of blood T cell repertoires in COVID-19. Profiling relied on immunoSEQ multiplex PCR, and the TCRdb table lists in-frame clones only, not all of them. The data hold just over 300,000 clones, with 65% to 90% observed a single time. The sequenced sample consisted of PBMCs or T cells enriched from blood (not recorded which). The source is a man between 25 and 39 years old who had recovered from COVID-19.

V is TRBV5-4 and J is TRBJ2-2, with D possibly matching TRBD2 (7 bases). Germline V CDR1 and CDR2: SGHNT, YYREEE (reference sequence). V was trimmed by 1 base and J by 4 bases, leaving 14 bases between them. CDR3 length: 16 residues. The DNA for the CDR3 is TGTGCCAGCAGCTTGTTTCGGGGGGCGACCACCGGGGAGCTGTTTTTT. It encodes CASSLFRGATTGELFF.

The chain combines TRBV9 with TRBJ1-1, with 10 bases matching TRBD1. There are 16 residues in the CDR3. In germline, CDR1 is SGDLS, CDR2 YYNGEE. The V and J ends lost 3 bases and 3 bases, in that order; junction bases with no gene match: 8. CDR3 residues: CASSGGTGTGDTEAFF. As DNA, the CDR3 is TGTGCCAGCAGCGGTGGAACCGGGACAGGGGACACTGAAGCTTTCTTT.

V is TRBV27 and J is TRBJ2-7; a possible D gene is TRBD2 (6 bases). CDR1 and CDR2 (germline): MNHEY, SMNVEV (reference sequence). This CDR3 is built from 15 residues. V was clipped by 6 bases and J by 0 bases, with 15 bases between them. The CDR3 nucleotides are TGTGCCAGCAGCCGGGAGCGGGTCCCCTCCTACGAGCAGTACTTC. This sequence encodes CASSRERVPSYEQYF.

The chain joins TRBV30 to TRBJ1-2; 12 bases match TRBD1. CDR1 GTSNPN and CDR2 SVGIG come from the germline V gene (reference sequence). This CDR3 has 14 residues. Unmatched junction bases numbered 6, after V lost 2 bases and J lost 8 bases. CDR3 sequence reads: CAWSTGTGGAGYTF. CDR3 in DNA: TGTGCCTGGAGTACCGGGACAGGGGGCGCGGGCTACACCTTC.

The gene calls are TRBV11-2 and TRBJ2-5, with D possibly being TRBD2 (6 bases). Germline-derived CDR1 and CDR2 are SGHAT and FQNNGV. This CDR3 spans 15 amino acids. The V end lost 1 base, the J end lost 1 base, and 10 bases lay between the germline ends. The CDR3, as DNA: TGTGCCAGCAGCTTAGGGTTAGCGGCCCAAGAGACCCAGTACTTC. Translation gives CASSLGLAAQETQYF. Variable domain in full (rest from reference TRBV11-2 and TRBJ2-5): EAGVAQSPRYKIIEKRQSVAFWCNPISGHATLYWYQQILGQGPKLLIQFQNNGVVDDSQLPKDRFSAERLKGVDSTLKIQPAKLEDSAVYLCASSLGLAAQETQYFGPGTRLLVL.

J is TRBJ2-7 and V is TRBV5-4; 8 bases are a match to TRBD1. This CDR3 region has 14 residues. Germline V gene lookup returns CDR1 SGHNT and CDR2 YYREEE (reference sequence). V dropped 3 bases and J dropped 3; count of bases not matched to a gene: 5. The CDR3 DNA follows: TGTGCCAGCAGCTACGACAGGGGAAACTACGAGCAGTACTTC. Residues: CASSYDRGNYEQYF.

CDR3 residues: CASSTRLTGRRTDTQYF. The CDR3 DNA reads TGTGCCAGCAGCACGAGATTGACAGGGAGAAGGACAGATACGCAGTATTTT. The chain links TRBV9 to TRBJ2-3; 7 nucleotides line up with TRBD1. The CDR3 covers 17 residues. V was pared by 4 bases and J by 3 bases, with 14 bases of the junction left unmatched. Germline CDR1 is SGDLS and CDR2 is YYNGEE.

The chain carries TRBV11-2 and TRBJ2-7; the match to TRBD1 covers 11 bases. Per germline, CDR1 SGHAT and CDR2 FQNNGV. Trimming cost V 5 bases and J 1 base; bases outside gene matches: 1. The length of the CDR3 is 14 residues. In nucleotides, the CDR3 is TGTGCCAGCAGCCGGGACAGGGGGTCCTACGAGCAGTACTTC. This sequence encodes CASSRDRGSYEQYF.

There are a few counts of this clone. The chain uses TRBV24-1 and TRBJ1-5; D is perhaps TRBD1 (6 bases). V was shortened by 4 bases and J by 7 bases, with 16 bases between the two germline ends. Per the germline V gene, CDR1 is KGHDR and CDR2 is SFDVKD. CDR3 size: 15 residues. CDR3 coding DNA: TGTGCCACCAGTGAGAACAGGGCCAGCTGGCAGCCCCAGCATTTT. As protein: CATSENRASWQPQHF.

The V call is TRBV19, the J call TRBJ2-3; D might be TRBD2 (6 bases). CDR3 size: 14 residues. V gave up 5 bases and J gave up 5 bases, with 14 bases separating them. CDR1 is LNHDA and CDR2 is SQIVND in the germline V gene (reference sequence). CDR3 bases: TGTGCCAGTAGTTCGCGGGGCCTTGGAGATACGCAGTATTTT. This encodes CASSSRGLGDTQYF. The complete variable domain, with remaining parts taken from reference TRBV19 and TRBJ2-3, reads DGGITQSPKYLFRKEGQNVTLSCEQNLNHDAMYWYRQDPGQGLRLIYYSQIVNDFQKGDIAEGYSVSREKKESFPLTVTSAQKNPTAFYLCASSSRGLGDTQYFGPGTRLTVL.

In regard to this clone: A junction boundary mismatches the germline segment, possibly from a read error. The rearrangement uses TRBV7-7 and TRBJ1-6; D is uncertain. Per germline, CDR1 SSHAT and CDR2 FNYEAQ (reference sequence). The CDR3 sequence is 17 residues long. This chain's CDR3 is CASSQSGQVVYNSPLHF. The DNA of the CDR3 is TGTGCTAGCAGCCAATCCGGTCAGGTCGTGTATAATTCACCCCTCCACTTT.

This clone was detected only once. The CDR3 loop is CASSPKVVTGFRTEAFF. The CDR3 coding sequence is TGTGCCAGCAGTCCAAAGGTGGTGACAGGTTTTAGAACTGAAGCTTTCTTT. The gene calls are TRBV6-2 or TRBV6-3 and TRBJ1-1; D is perhaps TRBD1 (6 bases). V dropped 5 bases and J dropped 5 bases, with 24 bases sitting between them. Germline values: CDR1 MNHEY, CDR2 SVGEGT. The CDR3 extends over 17 amino acids.

This clone was recorded a few times. The sample carries other DNA sequences with the same CDR3. This chain connects TRBV24-1 to TRBJ1-3, with D unresolved. Germline loops: CDR1 KGHDR, CDR2 SFDVKD. This CDR3 contains 12 residues. Between the trimmed V and J ends, which lost 4 bases and 4 bases, there was a span of 4 bases. CDR3 coding DNA: TGTGCCACCAGTGACCCGGGAAACACCATATATTTT. It translates to CATSDPGNTIYF.

V and J are TRBV6-5 and TRBJ2-3; no clear D. The CDR3 length is 15 residues. V gave up 2 bases and J gave up 3 bases, with 12 bases separating them. Germline CDR1 is MNHEY and CDR2 is SVGAGI. In nucleotides, the CDR3 is TGTGCCAGCAGTTACACTATCGAGAAAACAGATACGCAGTATTTT. Translation: CASSYTIEKTDTQYF.

This sequence joins TRBV2 and TRBJ2-3, with 10 bases aligning to TRBD2. Germline V lookup: CDR1 SNHLY, CDR2 FYNNEI. The V gene end was trimmed by 6 bases and the J gene end by 5 bases; junction bases not matched to a gene: 8. There are 15 residues in the CDR3. As DNA, the CDR3 is TGTGCCAGCAGGGCCCTAGCGGGAGTCAGAGATACGCAGTATTTT. The encoded protein is CASRALAGVRDTQYF.

V usage is TRBV5-6 and J usage is TRBJ2-5; 7 bases line up with TRBD2. V lost 0 bases, J lost 5 bases, and 4 bases stayed unmatched. The CDR3 contains 14 residues. Germline V gene data show CDR1 as SGHDT and CDR2 as YYEEEE. CDR3 sequence reads: CASSLGFSGETQYF. The CDR3 region has the DNA TGTGCCAGCAGCTTGGGGTTTAGCGGGGAGACCCAGTACTTC.

The chain joins TRBV5-1 to TRBJ1-1, with D perhaps TRBD1 (6 bases). The CDR3 sequence is 14 residues long. Germline V gene sequence: CDR1 SGHRS, CDR2 YFSETQ. V gave up 3 bases and J gave up 4 bases, with 13 bases separating them. CDR3 sequence reads: CASSSQGSGTEAFF. The DNA of the CDR3 is TGCGCCAGCAGCTCACAGGGATCTGGCACTGAAGCTTTCTTT.

The gene calls are TRBV7-2 and TRBJ2-5, with 8 bases matching TRBD2. V trimming: 1 base; J trimming: 3 bases; junction bases outside the gene matches: 7. The CDR3 is made up of 16 amino acids. Germline V gene data show CDR1 as SGHTA and CDR2 as FQGNSA. This CDR3 is CASSLGSTGGEETQYF. CDR3 sequence (DNA): TGTGCCAGCAGCTTAGGGTCGACGGGGGGGGAAGAGACCCAGTACTTC.

V and J are TRBV30 and TRBJ2-5; no definite D call. CDR3 length equals 14 residues. V was trimmed by 3 bases and J by 4 bases, leaving 15 bases between them. The V gene's germline CDR1 is GTSNPN and CDR2 SVGIG (reference sequence). CDR3 sequence reads: CAWRVISNGETQYF. Written as DNA, the CDR3 is TGTGCCTGGAGGGTAATAAGCAATGGAGAGACCCAGTACTTC. The whole variable domain, filled in from reference TRBV30 and TRBJ2-5, reads SQTIHQWPATLVQPVGSPLSLECTVEGTSNPNLYWYRQAAGRGLQLLFYSVGIGQISSEVPQNLSASRPQDRQFILSSKKLLLSDSGFYLCAWRVISNGETQYFGPGTRLLVL.

The CDR3 reads CASSHLGGYTF. CDR3 DNA: TGTGCCAGTAGCCACCTCGGTGGCTACACCTTC. V and J are TRBV19 and TRBJ1-2; D gene ambiguous. Between the trimmed V and J ends, which lost 6 bases and 7 bases, there was a span of 9 bases. The CDR3 has 11 residues. Germline V gene sequence: CDR1 LNHDA, CDR2 SQIVND (reference sequence).

A single count supports this clone. V and J are TRBV5-1 and TRBJ2-7, with D perhaps matching TRBD1 (7 bases). Trimming shortened V by 5 bases and J by 0 bases, and 18 bases separated the two germline ends. The germline V gene has CDR1 SGHRS and CDR2 YFSETQ. The length of the CDR3 is 16 residues. CDR3 DNA: TGCGCCAGCAGGCAGGGGGGACCAACTAGCTCCTACGAGCAGTACTTC. Translation gives CASRQGGPTSSYEQYF.